This TCR beta chain was obtained from a study of cytomegalovirus exposure and HLA in healthy donors. Looking at the study overall: Around 200 million T cells yielded roughly 120 million unique TCR beta sequences, as an earlier analysis found.

This clone was counted once. PCR was performed using 60 Vbeta and 13 Jbeta primers. TCRdb's table, derived via immunoSEQ multiplex PCR, lists solely in-frame clones and lacks some. Of 150,000 to 180,000 clones in the sample, roughly 80% were seen once. This CDR3 has 15 amino acids. Trimming took 0 bases from V and 8 from J; bases not matched to a gene: 5. Germline V gene sequence: CDR1 KGHSH, CDR2 LQKENI. The sample comprised PBMCs. V is TRBV18 and J is TRBJ1-4; 8 bases match TRBD1. The sequence came from a man aged 25-40 years in good health and CMV-seropositive. The CDR3 region has the DNA TGTGCCAGCTCACCACCGGACAGGGTAGGAGAAAAACTGTTTTTT. Encoded protein: CASSPPDRVGEKLFF. Drawing the rest from reference TRBV18 and TRBJ1-4, the complete variable domain is NAGVMQNPRHLVRRRGQEARLRCSPMKGHSHVYWYRQLPEEGLKFMVYLQKENIIDESGMPKERFSAEFPKEGPSILRIQQVVRGDSAAYFCASSPPDRVGEKLFFGSGTQLSVL.